The 5 T cell receptor beta chains listed next were all sequenced from one sample in a study of blood T cell repertoires in COVID-19. The protocol was immunoSEQ multiplex PCR, while the TCRdb copy is restricted to in-frame clones and leaves out a portion. The table has some 250,000 clones, roughly 91% seen once. Sequencing was performed on PBMCs or T cells enriched from blood (not recorded which). These receptors were collected from a woman aged 25 to 39 with acute COVID-19.

This sequence joins TRBV12-3 or TRBV12-4 and TRBJ1-5, with D maybe TRBD1 (5 bases). Trimming cost V 7 bases and J 3 bases, with 10 bases left between them. The CDR3 is made up of 13 amino acids. The CDR3 sequence: CASNQGLNQPQHF. The CDR3 DNA reads TGTGCCAGCAATCAGGGCCTCAATCAGCCCCAGCATTTT.

V usage is TRBV7-9 and J usage is TRBJ2-5, with TRBD2 identical over 12 bases. The CDR3 consists of 15 residues. Losses at the gene ends were 5 bases for V and 5 bases for J; bases not matched to a gene: 6. Germline values: CDR1 SEHNR, CDR2 FQNEAQ (reference sequence). CDR3 sequence (DNA): TGTGCCAGCAGCCCTAGCGGGGGGGCCGATGAGACCCAGTACTTC. This sequence encodes CASSPSGGADETQYF.

V is TRBV27 and J is TRBJ2-7; 12 bases align to TRBD2. This CDR3 is built from 16 residues. Germline V CDR1 and CDR2: MNHEY, SMNVEV (reference sequence). V trimming: 5 bases; J trimming: 1 base; junction bases outside the gene matches: 6. CDR3 sequence (DNA): TGTGCCAGCAGTCTAGACGGACTAGCGGGGTCCTACGAGCAGTACTTC. This codes for CASSLDGLAGSYEQYF.

The chain recombines TRBV7-9 with TRBJ1-5; 9 positions agree with TRBD1. V was pared by 3 bases and J by 4 bases, with 1 base of the junction left unmatched. Looked up from germline, CDR1 is SEHNR and CDR2 is FQNEAQ (reference sequence). The CDR3 totals 14 residues. The CDR3 nucleotides read TGTGCCAGCAGCTTTGGGACAGGGAATCAGCCCCAGCATTTT. Translated: CASSFGTGNQPQHF. The full variable domain, completed using reference TRBV7-9 and TRBJ1-5, is DTGVSQNPRHKITKRGQNVTFRCDPISEHNRLYWYRQTLGQGPEFLTYFQNEAQLEKSRLLSDRFSAERPKGSFSTLEIQRTEQGDSAMYLCASSFGTGNQPQHFGDGTRLSIL.

V usage is TRBV30 and J usage is TRBJ2-7; perhaps TRBD1 as D (6 bases). The CDR3 is 21 residues long. The germline gives CDR1 GTSNPN, CDR2 SVGIG (reference sequence). V lost 0 bases and J lost 1, with 31 bases in between. The CDR3 region is CAWSVGAGKFLLVRGSYEQYF. CDR3 sequence (DNA): TGTGCCTGGAGTGTGGGGGCAGGGAAGTTCTTGCTTGTTCGGGGTTCCTACGAGCAGTACTTC.